These T cell receptor beta chains were read from a single sample in a study of blood T cells in healthy people across ages. TCRdb recomputed calls from the 5' RACE reads with MiXCR, one row per CDR3 protein. Of roughly 1.5 million distinct CDR3 sequences listed, approximately 43% were seen once; the top ten hold about 4.1%. Material for sequencing was blood. These receptors came from a woman between 18 and 30 years old in good health. Both conserved end residues are trimmed from each CDR3. The order of the fields is J gene, CDR3 length, V gene, CDR3 protein.

J gene: TRBJ1-5; CDR3 length: 12; V gene: TRBV12-3/TRBV12-4; CDR3 protein: ASSQTDSNQPQH
J gene: TRBJ2-1; CDR3 length: 17; V gene: TRBV21-1; CDR3 protein: ASRPNFGGQAVTYNEQF
J gene: TRBJ1-1; CDR3 length: 13; V gene: TRBV6-6; CDR3 protein: ASGDRGSGNTEAF
J gene: TRBJ2-3; CDR3 length: 12; V gene: TRBV20-1; CDR3 protein: SARAGISTDTQY
J gene: TRBJ1-1; CDR3 length: 11; V gene: TRBV13; CDR3 protein: ASSLGQDTEAF
J gene: TRBJ2-5; CDR3 length: 12; V gene: TRBV4-2; CDR3 protein: ASSPELAEETQY
J gene: TRBJ2-5; CDR3 length: 15; V gene: TRBV6-6; CDR3 protein: ASSSNGLAGYMETQY
J gene: TRBJ1-1; CDR3 length: 12; V gene: TRBV7-6; CDR3 protein: ASSFRTGMGEAF
J gene: TRBJ2-5; CDR3 length: 11; V gene: TRBV15; CDR3 protein: ATSRDRDETQY
J gene: TRBJ2-1; CDR3 length: 12; V gene: TRBV27; CDR3 protein: ASSRRGLYNEQF
J gene: TRBJ2-1; CDR3 length: 14; V gene: TRBV20-1; CDR3 protein: SAEGLAGGGYNEQF
J gene: TRBJ2-5; CDR3 length: 12; V gene: TRBV29-1; CDR3 protein: SVELAGEQETQY
J gene: TRBJ2-3; CDR3 length: 14; V gene: TRBV9; CDR3 protein: ASSVGSGGPRDTQY
J gene: TRBJ2-5; CDR3 length: 12; V gene: TRBV7-6; CDR3 protein: ASSPLNGWETQY
J gene: TRBJ1-5; CDR3 length: 13; V gene: TRBV12-3/TRBV12-4; CDR3 protein: ASSPGQGGSQPQH
J gene: TRBJ2-1; CDR3 length: 18; V gene: TRBV18; CDR3 protein: ASSPPAIAGVLSSYNEQF
J gene: TRBJ2-1; CDR3 length: 15; V gene: TRBV4-3; CDR3 protein: ASSQEYRGQGYNEQF
J gene: TRBJ1-2; CDR3 length: 12; V gene: TRBV4-1; CDR3 protein: ASSLDTHNYGYT
J gene: TRBJ2-7; CDR3 length: 15; V gene: TRBV21-1; CDR3 protein: ASSKGHQTSGVYEQY
J gene: TRBJ1-2; CDR3 length: 11; V gene: TRBV3-1; CDR3 protein: ASSRRLPYGYT
J gene: TRBJ2-5; CDR3 length: 11; V gene: TRBV5-1; CDR3 protein: ASSFIGGETQY
J gene: TRBJ1-1; CDR3 length: 11; V gene: TRBV29-1; CDR3 protein: SVEKQFNTEAF
J gene: TRBJ2-1; CDR3 length: 12; V gene: TRBV30; CDR3 protein: AWSTASDHNEQF
J gene: TRBJ2-1; CDR3 length: 16; V gene: TRBV14; CDR3 protein: ASSQEPVQSFIPNEQF
J gene: TRBJ1-2; CDR3 length: 11; V gene: TRBV20-1; CDR3 protein: SAGGGRDYGYT
J gene: TRBJ2-1; CDR3 length: 13; V gene: TRBV5-6; CDR3 protein: ASSGRGRGTGEQF
J gene: TRBJ2-5; CDR3 length: 12; V gene: TRBV5-1; CDR3 protein: ASSFRDRQETQY
J gene: TRBJ2-1; CDR3 length: 11; V gene: TRBV27; CDR3 protein: ASSLPVVGEQF
J gene: TRBJ2-5; CDR3 length: 12; V gene: TRBV6-2/TRBV6-3; CDR3 protein: ASNLLAARGTQY
J gene: TRBJ2-7; CDR3 length: 11; V gene: TRBV7-2; CDR3 protein: ASSFAQSYEQY
J gene: TRBJ1-1; CDR3 length: 14; V gene: TRBV5-1; CDR3 protein: ASSGGRTSVNTEAF
J gene: TRBJ2-1; CDR3 length: 15; V gene: TRBV6-5; CDR3 protein: ASSLGLAVSSYNEQF
J gene: TRBJ1-2; CDR3 length: 11; V gene: TRBV27; CDR3 protein: ASSFSSGFGYT
J gene: TRBJ2-5; CDR3 length: 13; V gene: TRBV20-1; CDR3 protein: SASTLAEYYNEQY
J gene: TRBJ2-1; CDR3 length: 12; V gene: TRBV20-1; CDR3 protein: SVHDRYSYNEQF
J gene: TRBJ2-7; CDR3 length: 13; V gene: TRBV27; CDR3 protein: ASSLDRTGNYEQY
J gene: TRBJ2-2; CDR3 length: 13; V gene: TRBV7-9; CDR3 protein: ASSLLGQGVGELF
J gene: TRBJ1-2; CDR3 length: 11; V gene: TRBV7-9; CDR3 protein: ASSFGTGGDYT
J gene: TRBJ2-7; CDR3 length: 13; V gene: TRBV28; CDR3 protein: ASSGGGIVSYEQY
J gene: TRBJ2-1; CDR3 length: 14; V gene: TRBV5-5; CDR3 protein: ASSFGGLAGDGEQF
J gene: TRBJ2-3; CDR3 length: 9; V gene: TRBV20-1; CDR3 protein: SAPGLAVQY
J gene: TRBJ1-1; CDR3 length: 10; V gene: TRBV20-1; CDR3 protein: SARGPRTEAF